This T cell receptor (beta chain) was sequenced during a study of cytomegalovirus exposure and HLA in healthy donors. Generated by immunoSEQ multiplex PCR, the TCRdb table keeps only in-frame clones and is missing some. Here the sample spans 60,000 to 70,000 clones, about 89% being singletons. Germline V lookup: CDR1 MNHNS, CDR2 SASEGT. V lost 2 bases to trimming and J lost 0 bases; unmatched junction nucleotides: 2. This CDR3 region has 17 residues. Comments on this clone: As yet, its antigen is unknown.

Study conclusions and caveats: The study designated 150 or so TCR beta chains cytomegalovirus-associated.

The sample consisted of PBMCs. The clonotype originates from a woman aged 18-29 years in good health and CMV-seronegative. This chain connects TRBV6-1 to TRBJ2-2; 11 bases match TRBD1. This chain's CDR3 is CASSERGQGANTGELFF. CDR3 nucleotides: TGTGCCAGCAGTGAAAGGGGACAGGGGGCGAACACCGGGGAGCTGTTTTTT.